This T cell receptor beta chain was captured in a study of tumor-infiltrating lymphocytes in primary liver carcinoma. In the study overall: Productive TCRbeta reads per sample were roughly 3.5 to 8 million, not differing by tissue. Findings of the study overall: Tumors significantly exceeded blood in top-250-clone fraction (p = 0.039). Roughly 7.5-25% of top clones, and no more, occurred in all five tumor regions.

This clonotype came up many times. Its specificity is not known. From 500 ng total RNA, TCR beta cDNA was generated with a primer in the constant region. Three-round nested multiplex PCR performed with slightly modified ARM-PCR produced the TCR beta libraries. Amplification in the first two PCR rounds was performed using TRBV1-TRBV30 forward primers and a C-beta reverse primer for roughly 10 cycles each. From the multiplex PCR reads, TCRdb called clonotypes with MiXCR, one entry per CDR3 protein. The sample records about 50,000 distinct CDR3 sequences, around 77% being singletons. This CDR3 spans 14 amino acids. Looked up from germline, CDR1 is SNHLY and CDR2 is FYNNEI. V lost 5 bases, J lost 0 bases, and 10 bases lay in between. Without any cell sorting, roughly 18-30 mg of bulk tissue yielded co-extracted RNA and DNA.

The specimen was liver tumor tissue from sampling region 5. The subset is: tumor region T5, tumor centre. The chain links TRBV2 to TRBJ2-5; the D gene is possibly TRBD1 (6 bases). This TCR was recovered from a man aged 35-49 years with primary liver carcinoma and hepatitis B virus infection. The CDR3 bases are TGTGCCAGCAGTAAGGACAGTAACCAAGAGACCCAGTACTTC. Its translation: CASSKDSNQETQYF.